The 16 T cell receptor beta chains listed next were all sequenced from one sample in a study of prognosis after radiotherapy for stage I lung cancer. By two-round multiplex PCR, the TCR beta CDR3 was amplified from genomic DNA. First-round PCR amplification was performed with primers specific to each TRBV and TRBJ gene. TCRdb reprocessed the multiplex PCR reads via MiXCR and lists one record per CDR3 protein. The sample holds about 26,000 distinct CDR3 sequences, approximately 29% seen once. The sample in question was PBMCs, obtained before or after stereotactic body radiation therapy (not recorded which). These receptors came from a donor at least 50 years old with non-small cell lung cancer.

About this clonotype: A clone one base away is much larger, so this may be a read error. The chain couples TRBV6-1 to TRBJ1-1; 7 bases match TRBD1. This CDR3 region has 14 residues. Trimming cost V 6 bases and J 4 bases; bases outside gene matches: 8. CDR1 is MNHNS and CDR2 is SASEGT in the germline V gene. CDR3 nucleotides: TGTGCCAGCAGAAGACAGGGTTTGGGCACTGAAGCTTTCTTT. This encodes CASRRQGLGTEAFF.

This clonotype was observed many times. The chain combines TRBV2 with TRBJ1-2; D is unclear. V lost 4 bases, J lost 8 bases, and 14 bases lay in between. CDR3 length: 13 amino acids. Germline V lookup: CDR1 SNHLY, CDR2 FYNNEI. The CDR3 reads CASSGNPEGGYTF. The DNA for the CDR3 is TGTGCCAGCAGTGGAAACCCCGAGGGCGGCTACACCTTC.

This clonotype came up many times. The chain joins TRBV5-1 to TRBJ2-6; D is possibly TRBD2 (7 bases). CDR1 and CDR2 from the germline V gene are SGHRS and YFSETQ. V was shortened by 2 bases and J by 0 bases, with 18 bases between the two germline ends. There are 19 residues in the CDR3. The CDR3 DNA follows: TGCGCCAGCAGCTTAATCCAGGGGAGGGGGTCCTCTGGGGCCAACGTCCTGACTTTC. Its protein product is CASSLIQGRGSSGANVLTF.

The chain couples TRBV11-2 to TRBJ2-2, with TRBD2 as a possible D gene (6 bases). Trimming removed 3 bases from V and 2 bases from J, with 10 bases in between. Per the germline V gene, CDR1 is SGHAT and CDR2 is FQNNGV. This CDR3 has 15 amino acids. CDR3 protein: CASSFGTPNTGELFF. CDR3 DNA: TGTGCCAGCAGCTTCGGGACTCCTAACACCGGGGAGCTGTTTTTT. The variable domain in full, with the rest retrieved from reference TRBV11-2 and TRBJ2-2, is EAGVAQSPRYKIIEKRQSVAFWCNPISGHATLYWYQQILGQGPKLLIQFQNNGVVDDSQLPKDRFSAERLKGVDSTLKIQPAKLEDSAVYLCASSFGTPNTGELFFGEGSRLTVL.

This clonotype was observed at least ten times. The rearrangement links TRBV28 to TRBJ2-2, with a tentative D call TRBD1 (5 bases). The germline CDR1 and CDR2 sequences are MDHEN and SYDVKM. The CDR3 runs to 13 residues. V lost 10 bases and J lost 0, with 9 bases in between. The DNA of the CDR3 is TGTGCCACCCAGGGTCCGAACACCGGGGAGCTGTTTTTT. Encoded protein: CATQGPNTGELFF.

This clonotype came up many times. The rearrangement uses TRBV7-2 and TRBJ1-2, with TRBD1 identical over 9 bases. Trimming took 3 bases from V and 4 from J; bases not matched to a gene: 0. The CDR3 consists of 13 residues. In germline, CDR1 is SGHTA, CDR2 FQGNSA. The CDR3 DNA follows: TGTGCCAGCAGCTTGGACAGGGGCTATGGCTACACCTTC. Protein product: CASSLDRGYGYTF.

This clonotype was recorded at least ten times. The gene calls are TRBV4-2 and TRBJ2-5; either TRBD1 or TRBD2 may supply D (6 bases each). Between the trimmed V and J ends, which lost 1 base and 5 bases, there was a span of 11 bases. The CDR3 totals 14 residues. CDR1 and CDR2 (germline): LGHNA, YNFKEQ. CDR3 in amino acids: CASSQGGAGETQYF. CDR3 bases: TGTGCCAGCAGCCAAGGGGGGGCGGGGGAGACCCAGTACTTC.

This clonotype has a count of ten or more. The rearrangement links TRBV28 to TRBJ1-2; unclear D gene. The CDR3 totals 11 residues. Germline lookup yields CDR1 MDHEN and CDR2 SYDVKM. V lost 5 bases and J 2 bases, leaving 3 bases between the germline ends. CDR3 region: CASSVNYGYTF. The CDR3 DNA follows: TGTGCCAGCAGTGTGAACTATGGCTACACCTTC.

As concerns this clonotype: This sequence may be a read error, since a much larger clone differs from it by one base. This chain connects TRBV6-1 to TRBJ1-1; D may be TRBD1 (5 bases). The CDR3 sequence is 14 residues long. V shed 7 bases and J shed 2 bases, with 14 bases lying between them. Germline CDR1 reads MNHNS; CDR2 reads SASEGT. This chain's CDR3 is CASTSGLINTEAFF. The CDR3 DNA is TGTGCCAGCACTTCGGGACTGATAAACACTGAAGCTTTCTTT.

There are many counts of this clonotype. The rearrangement links TRBV2 to TRBJ2-7, with D uncertain. CDR1 and CDR2 from the germline V gene are SNHLY and FYNNEI. This CDR3 contains 12 residues. Trimming pared 1 base from V and 3 bases from J, leaving 4 bases between. As DNA, the CDR3 is TGTGCCAGCAGTGAAGGTGGCTACGAGCAGTACTTC. This codes for CASSEGGYEQYF.

In this sample, this clonotype turned up many times. The V gene is TRBV27, the J gene TRBJ1-6; D may be TRBD1 (6 bases). The V end was cut by 3 bases, the J end by 14 bases, with 17 bases between. CDR3 length: 14 amino acids. The germline V gene encodes CDR1 MNHEY and CDR2 SMNVEV (reference sequence). CDR3 residues: CASSFRDTRKALHF. The CDR3 nucleotides are TGTGCCAGCAGTTTTCGGGACACCCGAAAGGCCCTCCACTTT.

This clonotype has at least ten counts. The rearrangement uses TRBV9 and TRBJ2-1; either TRBD1 or TRBD2 may supply D (6 bases each). The V end was cut by 2 bases, the J end by 6 bases, with 9 bases between. This CDR3 has 13 residues. Looked up from germline, CDR1 is SGDLS and CDR2 is YYNGEE. The CDR3 nucleotides are TGTGCCAGCAGCGTGAGGGGGGTCAATGAGCAGTTCTTC. Its protein product is CASSVRGVNEQFF.

This clonotype is medium-sized (0.01 to 0.1%) within its sample. The rearrangement links TRBV15 to TRBJ1-5; possibly TRBD1 for D (6 bases). Germline assignment: CDR1 LNHNV and CDR2 YYDKDF (reference sequence). Trimming stripped 5 bases from V and 4 bases from J, with 12 bases between. The CDR3 sequence is 14 residues long. CDR3 in amino acids: CATSLNTGNQPQHF. DNA for the CDR3: TGTGCCACCAGCCTAAATACAGGGAATCAGCCCCAGCATTTT.

This clonotype has only a few counts. This chain joins TRBV5-8 and TRBJ2-5; D is uncertain. V was shortened by 0 bases and J by 4 bases, with 10 bases between the two germline ends. CDR3 length equals 14 residues. Germline V gives CDR1 SGHTS, CDR2 YDEGEE. For the CDR3, the DNA is TGTGCCAGCAGCTTGGCCGCAGGTAGAGAGACCCAGTACTTC. Its protein product is CASSLAAGRETQYF. The whole variable domain, remainder taken from reference TRBV5-8 and TRBJ2-5, is EAGVTQSPTHLIKTRGQQATLRCSPISGHTSVYWYQQALGLGLQFLLWYDEGEERNRGNFPPRFSGRQFPNYSSELNVNALELEDSALYLCASSLAAGRETQYFGPGTRLLVL.

Regarding this clonotype: The junction shows a germline mismatch at one end, possibly a read error. The CDR3 DNA follows: TGTGCCAGCAGCCCGGGCCTATGGTATAATTCACCCCGCCACTTT. Protein product: CASSPGLWYNSPRHF. J is TRBJ1-6 and V is TRBV7-9; D not certain. CDR3 size: 15 residues. The germline gives CDR1 SEHNR, CDR2 FQNEAQ (reference sequence).

Of note for this clonotype: A read error is likely here: a far larger clone is one base away. The rearrangement uses TRBV28 and TRBJ1-2; TRBD1 aligns across 7 bases. The CDR3 is made up of 15 amino acids. CDR1 MDHEN and CDR2 SYDVKM come from the germline V gene. The CDR3, as DNA: TGTGCCAGCAGCCACTGGGGTACAGGGGTGTATGTCTACACCTTC. Encoded protein: CASSHWGTGVYVYTF.